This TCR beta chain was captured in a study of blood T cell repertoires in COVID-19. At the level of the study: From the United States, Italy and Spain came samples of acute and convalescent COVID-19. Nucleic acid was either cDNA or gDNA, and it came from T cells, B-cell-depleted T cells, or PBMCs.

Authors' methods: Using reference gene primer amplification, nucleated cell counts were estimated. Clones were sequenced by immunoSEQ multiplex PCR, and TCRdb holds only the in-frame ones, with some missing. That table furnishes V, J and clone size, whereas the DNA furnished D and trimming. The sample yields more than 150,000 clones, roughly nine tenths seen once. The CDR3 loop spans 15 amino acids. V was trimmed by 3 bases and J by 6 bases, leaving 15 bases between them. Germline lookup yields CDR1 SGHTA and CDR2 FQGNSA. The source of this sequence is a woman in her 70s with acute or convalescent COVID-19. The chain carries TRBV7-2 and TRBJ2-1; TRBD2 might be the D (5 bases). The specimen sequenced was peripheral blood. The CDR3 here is CASSLTRDRVNEQFF. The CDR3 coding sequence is TGTGCCAGCAGCTTGACGAGGGATCGGGTCAATGAGCAGTTCTTC.